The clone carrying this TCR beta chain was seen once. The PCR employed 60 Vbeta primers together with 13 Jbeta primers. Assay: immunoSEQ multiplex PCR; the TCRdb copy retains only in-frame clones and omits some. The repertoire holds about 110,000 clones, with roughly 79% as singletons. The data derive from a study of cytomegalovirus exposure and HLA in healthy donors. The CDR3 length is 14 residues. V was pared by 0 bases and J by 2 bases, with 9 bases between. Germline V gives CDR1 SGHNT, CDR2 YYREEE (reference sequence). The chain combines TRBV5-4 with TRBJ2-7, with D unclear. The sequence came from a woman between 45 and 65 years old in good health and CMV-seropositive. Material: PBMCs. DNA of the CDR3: TGTGCCAGCAGCTTGGGTAGCTCCCCCTACGAGCAGTACTTC. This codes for CASSLGSSPYEQYF.